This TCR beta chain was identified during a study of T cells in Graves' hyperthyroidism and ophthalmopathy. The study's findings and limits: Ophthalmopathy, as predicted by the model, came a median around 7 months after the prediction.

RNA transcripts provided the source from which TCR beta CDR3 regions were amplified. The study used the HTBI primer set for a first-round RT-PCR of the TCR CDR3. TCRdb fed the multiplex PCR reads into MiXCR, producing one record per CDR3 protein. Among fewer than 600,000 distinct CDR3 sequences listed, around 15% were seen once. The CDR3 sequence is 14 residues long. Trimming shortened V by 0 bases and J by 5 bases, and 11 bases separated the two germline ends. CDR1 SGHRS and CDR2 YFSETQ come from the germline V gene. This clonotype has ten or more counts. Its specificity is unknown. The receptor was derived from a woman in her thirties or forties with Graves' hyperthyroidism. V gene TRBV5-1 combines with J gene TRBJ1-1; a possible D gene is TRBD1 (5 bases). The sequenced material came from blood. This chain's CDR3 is CASSLEGVGTEAFF. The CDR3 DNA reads TGCGCCAGCAGCTTGGAAGGGGTCGGAACTGAAGCTTTCTTT.